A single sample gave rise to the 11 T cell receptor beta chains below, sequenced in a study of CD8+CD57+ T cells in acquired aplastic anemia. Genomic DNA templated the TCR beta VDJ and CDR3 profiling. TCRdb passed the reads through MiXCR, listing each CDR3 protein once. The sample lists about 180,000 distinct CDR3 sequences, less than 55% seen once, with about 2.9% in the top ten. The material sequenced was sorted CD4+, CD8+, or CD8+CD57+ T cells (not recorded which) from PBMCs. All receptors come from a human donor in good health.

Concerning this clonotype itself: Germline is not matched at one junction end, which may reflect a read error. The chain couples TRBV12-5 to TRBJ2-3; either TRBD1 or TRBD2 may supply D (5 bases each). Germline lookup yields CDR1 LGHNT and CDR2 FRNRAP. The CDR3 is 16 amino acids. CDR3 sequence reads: CASGLVGESRADTQCF. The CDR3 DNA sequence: TGTGCTAGTGGTTTGGTAGGGGAGAGCCGTGCAGATACGCAGTGTTTT.

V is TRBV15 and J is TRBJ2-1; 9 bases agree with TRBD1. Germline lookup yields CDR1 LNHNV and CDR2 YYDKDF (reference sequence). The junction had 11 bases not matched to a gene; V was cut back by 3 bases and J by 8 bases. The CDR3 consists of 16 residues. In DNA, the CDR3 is TGTGCCACCAGCAGTCCCCACCGGGACAGGGAGGATGAGCAGTTCTTC. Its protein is CATSSPHRDREDEQFF.

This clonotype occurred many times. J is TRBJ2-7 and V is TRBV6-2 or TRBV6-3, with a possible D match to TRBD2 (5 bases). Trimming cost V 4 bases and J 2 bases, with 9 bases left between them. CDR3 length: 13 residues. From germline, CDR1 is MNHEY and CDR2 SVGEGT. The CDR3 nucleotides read TGTGCCAGCAGTTCGACTAATACCTACGAGCAGTACTTC. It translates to CASSSTNTYEQYF.

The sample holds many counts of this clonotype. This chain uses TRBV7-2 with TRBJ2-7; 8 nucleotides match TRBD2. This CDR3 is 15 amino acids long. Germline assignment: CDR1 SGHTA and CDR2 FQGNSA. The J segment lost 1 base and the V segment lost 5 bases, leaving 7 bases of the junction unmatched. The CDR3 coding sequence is TGTGCCAGCAGCAAAACTAGCGGAACTTCCTACGAGCAGTACTTC. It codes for CASSKTSGTSYEQYF.

CDR3 residues: CATSDRADYGYTF. For the CDR3, the DNA is TGTGCCACCAGTGACCGGGCGGACTATGGCTACACCTTC. This chain joins TRBV24-1 and TRBJ1-2, with D hard to call. This CDR3 has 13 amino acids. The germline V gene has CDR1 KGHDR and CDR2 SFDVKD. Trimming shortened V by 4 bases and J by 3 bases, and 8 bases separated the two germline ends.

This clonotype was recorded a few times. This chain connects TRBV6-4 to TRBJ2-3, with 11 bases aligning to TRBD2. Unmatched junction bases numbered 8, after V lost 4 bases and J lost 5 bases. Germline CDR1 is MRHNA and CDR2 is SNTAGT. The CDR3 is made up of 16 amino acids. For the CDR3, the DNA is TGTGCCAGCAGTGCACTTAGCGGGGGGGCACAAGATACGCAGTATTTT. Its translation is CASSALSGGAQDTQYF.

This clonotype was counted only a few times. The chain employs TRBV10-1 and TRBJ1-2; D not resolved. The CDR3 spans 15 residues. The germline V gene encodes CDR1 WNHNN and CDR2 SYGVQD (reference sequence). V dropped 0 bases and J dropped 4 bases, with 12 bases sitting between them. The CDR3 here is CASSESPVGAYGYTF. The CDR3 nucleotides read TGCGCCAGCAGTGAGTCACCCGTAGGAGCCTATGGCTACACCTTC.

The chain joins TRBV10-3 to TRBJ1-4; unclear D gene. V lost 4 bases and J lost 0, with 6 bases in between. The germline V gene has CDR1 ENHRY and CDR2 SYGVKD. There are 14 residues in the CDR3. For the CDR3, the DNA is TGTGCCATCAGTGCCCTTGCAACTAATGAAAAACTGTTTTTT. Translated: CAISALATNEKLFF.

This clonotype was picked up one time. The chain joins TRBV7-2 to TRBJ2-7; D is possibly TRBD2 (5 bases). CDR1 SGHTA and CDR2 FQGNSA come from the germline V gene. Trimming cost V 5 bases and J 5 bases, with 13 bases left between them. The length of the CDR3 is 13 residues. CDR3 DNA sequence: TGTGCCAGCAGCGCAATCCCGCGGGACGAGCAGTACTTC. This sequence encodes CASSAIPRDEQYF.

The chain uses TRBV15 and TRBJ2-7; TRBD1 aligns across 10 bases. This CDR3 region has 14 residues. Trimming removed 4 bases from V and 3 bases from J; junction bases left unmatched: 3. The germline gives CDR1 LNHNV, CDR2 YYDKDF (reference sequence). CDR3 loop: CATSIWDRGYEQYF. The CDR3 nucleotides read TGTGCCACCAGCATATGGGACAGGGGCTACGAGCAGTACTTC.

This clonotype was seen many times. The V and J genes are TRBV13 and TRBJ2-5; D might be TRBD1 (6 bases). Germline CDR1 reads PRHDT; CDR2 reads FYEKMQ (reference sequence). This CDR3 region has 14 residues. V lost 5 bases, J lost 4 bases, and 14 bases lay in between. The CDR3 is CASSPRVGAETQYF. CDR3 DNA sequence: TGTGCCAGCAGCCCACGGGTGGGGGCAGAGACCCAGTACTTC. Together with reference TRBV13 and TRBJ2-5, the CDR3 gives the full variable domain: AAGVIQSPRHLIKEKRETATLKCYPIPRHDTVYWYQQGPGQDPQFLISFYEKMQSDKGSIPDRFSAQQFSDYHSELNMSSLELGDSALYFCASSPRVGAETQYFGPGTRLLVL.